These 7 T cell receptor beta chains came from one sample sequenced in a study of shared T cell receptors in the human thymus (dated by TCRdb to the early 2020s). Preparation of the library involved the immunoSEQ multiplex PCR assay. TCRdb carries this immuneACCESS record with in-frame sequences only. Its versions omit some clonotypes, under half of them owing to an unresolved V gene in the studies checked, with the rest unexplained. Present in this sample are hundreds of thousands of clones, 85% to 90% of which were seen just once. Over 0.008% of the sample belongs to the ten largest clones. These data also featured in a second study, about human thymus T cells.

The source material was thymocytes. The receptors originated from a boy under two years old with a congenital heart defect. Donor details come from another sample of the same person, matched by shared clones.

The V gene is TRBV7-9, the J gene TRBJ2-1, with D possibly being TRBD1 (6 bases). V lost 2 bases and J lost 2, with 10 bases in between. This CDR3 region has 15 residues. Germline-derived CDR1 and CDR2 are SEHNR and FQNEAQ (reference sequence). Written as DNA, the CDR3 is TGTGCCAGCAGCTTACATCAGGGGCCCTACAATGAGCAGTTCTTC. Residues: CASSLHQGPYNEQFF.

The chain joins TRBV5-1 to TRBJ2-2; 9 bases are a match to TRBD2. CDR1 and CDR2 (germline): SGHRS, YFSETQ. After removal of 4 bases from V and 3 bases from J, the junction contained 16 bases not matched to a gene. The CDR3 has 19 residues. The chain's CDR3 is CASSPNWLAGYPDTGELFF. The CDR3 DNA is TGCGCCAGCAGCCCCAATTGGCTAGCGGGATACCCCGACACCGGGGAGCTGTTTTTT.

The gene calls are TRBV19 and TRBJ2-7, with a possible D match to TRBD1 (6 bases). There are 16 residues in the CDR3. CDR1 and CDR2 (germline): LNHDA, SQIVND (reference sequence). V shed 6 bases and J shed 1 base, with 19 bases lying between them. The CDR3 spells CASSPLVRDKSYEQYF. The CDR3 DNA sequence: TGTGCCAGTAGCCCCCTCGTTCGGGACAAGTCCTACGAGCAGTACTTC.

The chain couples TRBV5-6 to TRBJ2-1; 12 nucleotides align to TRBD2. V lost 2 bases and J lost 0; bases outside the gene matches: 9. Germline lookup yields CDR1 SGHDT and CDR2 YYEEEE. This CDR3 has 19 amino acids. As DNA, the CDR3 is TGTGCCAGCAGCTTCCTGACTAGCGGGGGAAAGAGCTCCTACAATGAGCAGTTCTTC. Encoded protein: CASSFLTSGGKSSYNEQFF.

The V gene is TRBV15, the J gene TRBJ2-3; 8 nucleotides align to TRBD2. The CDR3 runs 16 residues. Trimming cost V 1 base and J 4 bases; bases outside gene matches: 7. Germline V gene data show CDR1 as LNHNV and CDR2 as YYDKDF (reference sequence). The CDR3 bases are TGTGCCACCAGCAGAGGCCCTAGCGGGTGGGCAGATACGCAGTATTTT. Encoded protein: CATSRGPSGWADTQYF.

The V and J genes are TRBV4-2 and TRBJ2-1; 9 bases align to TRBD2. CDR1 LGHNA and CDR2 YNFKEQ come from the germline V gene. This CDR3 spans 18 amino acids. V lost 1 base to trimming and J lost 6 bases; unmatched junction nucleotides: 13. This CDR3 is CASSQVSAGGPWGNEQFF. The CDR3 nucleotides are TGTGCCAGCAGCCAAGTCTCAGCGGGAGGACCCTGGGGCAATGAGCAGTTCTTC.

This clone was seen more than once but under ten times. Here the CDR3 reads CASSCRMSSGNTIYF. CDR3 DNA sequence: TGTGCCAGCAGTTGCCGAATGAGCTCTGGAAACACCATATATTTT. The chain links TRBV28 to TRBJ1-3; no firm D call. Germline loops: CDR1 MDHEN, CDR2 SYDVKM. This CDR3 has 15 amino acids. The ends were cut back, 4 bases at V and 0 bases at J, with 10 bases in the middle.